The 7 T cell receptor beta chains below all came from one sample that was sequenced in a study of shared clonotypes between healthy human individuals. Clones were sequenced by immunoSEQ multiplex PCR, and TCRdb holds only the in-frame ones, with some missing. Of roughly 480,000 clones in the sample, around three quarters were seen once. The sample consisted of PBMCs. These receptors were taken from a woman in her forties in good health. Some clones in this sample may be carry-over from other donors' samples.

CDR3 region: CAISEWGPSTRGTDTQYF. For the CDR3, the DNA is TGTGCCATCAGTGAGTGGGGGCCCTCAACGCGAGGCACAGATACGCAGTATTTT. This rearrangement joins TRBV10-3 to TRBJ2-3; D is possibly TRBD1 (6 bases). CDR1 and CDR2 from the germline V gene are ENHRY and SYGVKD. This CDR3 is built from 18 residues. The V end lost 1 base, the J end lost 1 base, and 18 bases lay between the germline ends.

The rearrangement links TRBV5-1 to TRBJ2-1; D is perhaps TRBD1 or TRBD2 (5 bases each). The CDR3 has 14 amino acids. V lost 3 bases to trimming and J lost 2 bases, with 9 bases between them. From germline, CDR1 is SGHRS and CDR2 YFSETQ. This CDR3 is CASSWGTAYNEQFF. The CDR3, as DNA: TGCGCCAGCAGCTGGGGGACGGCCTACAATGAGCAGTTCTTC.

This chain connects TRBV28 to TRBJ1-2; D call uncertain. Trimming left V 10 bases short and J 0 bases short, with 9 bases between. This CDR3 is 12 amino acids long. Germline V gene data show CDR1 as MDHEN and CDR2 as SYDVKM. The CDR3 bases are TGTGCCATCCCCAGGCCTAACTATGGCTACACCTTC. This translates into CAIPRPNYGYTF.

This rearrangement joins TRBV6-6 to TRBJ2-3; TRBD2 agrees at 7 bases. Losses at the gene ends were 6 bases for V and 8 bases for J; bases not matched to a gene: 14. CDR3 length: 15 amino acids. The germline V gene encodes CDR1 MNHNY and CDR2 SVGAGI (reference sequence). For the CDR3, the DNA is TGTGCCAGCAGCCTCAACCGGGAGGAGGGAGTTACGCAGTATTTT. It translates to CASSLNREEGVTQYF.

The chain is built from TRBV18 and TRBJ2-5; TRBD2 is a possible D gene (5 bases). From germline, CDR1 is KGHSH and CDR2 LQKENI. The CDR3 extends over 13 amino acids. Trimming pared 3 bases from V and 1 base from J, leaving 6 bases between. The CDR3 DNA reads as TGTGCCAGCTCACCGGAGGTCCAAGAGACCCAGTACTTC. It yields the protein CASSPEVQETQYF.

The J gene is TRBJ2-1, the V gene TRBV9, with 7 bases that match TRBD2. V trimming: 6 bases; J trimming: 7 bases; junction bases outside the gene matches: 13. CDR1 and CDR2 from the germline V gene are SGDLS and YYNGEE. This CDR3 spans 15 amino acids. In nucleotides, the CDR3 is TGTGCCAGCACCTTTAGGGGCGGGAGCCAAAATGAGCAGTTCTTC. The encoded protein is CASTFRGGSQNEQFF.

The V and J genes are TRBV6-4 and TRBJ2-1; D ambiguous. The CDR3 is 12 amino acids. Germline CDR1 and CDR2: MRHNA and SNTAGT. V was trimmed by 11 bases and J by 5 bases, leaving 13 bases between them. CDR3 residues: CAGMDQNNEQFF. In nucleotides, the CDR3 is TGTGCCGGTATGGACCAAAACAATGAGCAGTTCTTC.